The rows below give T cell receptor beta chains drawn from one sample of a study of cytomegalovirus exposure and HLA in healthy donors. Clones were sequenced by immunoSEQ multiplex PCR, and TCRdb holds only the in-frame ones, with some missing. In the table there are around 180,000 clones, about 78% of which are singletons. Sequenced input: PBMCs. Receptors were obtained from a man in his forties in good health and CMV-seronegative. The CDR3 runs from the conserved cysteine through the conserved F or W. A D gene is named only where the DNA matches it firmly. Only part of the rows carry a size: once, few, many, or a class if the clone is expanded.

D	V	J	size	length	CDR3	DNA
-	TRBV29-1	TRBJ2-4	-	13	CSVEEGAKNIQYF	TGCAGCGTTGAGGAGGGGGCCAAAAACATTCAGTACTTC
-	TRBV12-5	TRBJ1-2	-	14	CASGLGTENYGYTF	TGTGCTAGTGGTTTGGGGACAGAAAACTATGGCTACACCTTC
TRBD1	TRBV18	TRBJ2-1	-	15	CASSSRDRGFDEQFF	TGTGCCAGCTCATCCCGGGACAGGGGTTTTGATGAGCAGTTCTTC
-	TRBV18	TRBJ2-2	-	13	CASSPQDTGELFF	TGTGCCAGCTCACCCCAGGACACCGGGGAGCTGTTTTTT
-	TRBV13	TRBJ2-3	once	14	CASSSPRTTDTQYF	TGTGCCAGCAGCTCCCCTCGGACAACCGATACGCAGTATTTT
-	TRBV28	TRBJ2-2	-	14	CASQERAITGELFF	TGTGCCAGCCAGGAGCGGGCAATCACCGGGGAGCTGTTTTTT
-	TRBV19	TRBJ2-2	-	16	CASSNQGPSMIGELFF	TGTGCCAGTAGCAATCAGGGGCCGAGCATGATCGGGGAGCTGTTTTTT
TRBD2	TRBV7-9	TRBJ2-1	-	18	CASSSPPAGGSSYNEQFF	TGTGCCAGCAGCTCCCCCCCGGCCGGCGGGAGCTCCTACAATGAGCAGTTCTTC
-	TRBV4-3	TRBJ2-3	-	15	CASSQGLARTDTQYF	TGCGCCAGCAGCCAAGGGCTAGCGCGCACAGATACGCAGTATTTT
-	TRBV9	TRBJ2-2	-	15	CASSAGLVNTGELFF	TGTGCCAGCAGCGCCGGACTGGTGAACACCGGGGAGCTGTTTTTT
-	TRBV18	TRBJ2-7	-	14	CASSPEQGRWEQYF	TGTGCCAGCTCACCGGAGCAGGGTAGGTGGGAGCAGTACTTC
TRBD1	TRBV10-3	TRBJ2-7	-	14	CAINSGTGGYEQYF	TGTGCCATCAATTCCGGGACAGGGGGCTACGAGCAGTACTTC
-	TRBV7-2	TRBJ1-6	-	16	CASSLWSTGGNSPLHF	TGTGCCAGCAGCTTATGGTCGACAGGCGGTAATTCACCCCTCCACTTT
-	TRBV5-1	TRBJ2-1	-	15	CASSPVRRSYNEQFF	TGCGCCAGCAGCCCAGTTCGGAGGTCCTACAATGAGCAGTTCTTC
TRBD1	TRBV5-1	TRBJ1-2	-	15	CASSLRGTGDYGYTF	TGCGCCAGCAGCTTAAGAGGGACAGGGGATTATGGCTACACCTTC
-	TRBV5-1	TRBJ1-3	once	20	CASSLPSTGRLGSSGNTIYF	TGCGCCAGCAGCTTACCGTCGACAGGTCGCCTGGGATCCTCTGGAAACACCATATATTTT